This T cell receptor (beta chain) was sequenced in a study of shared clonotypes between healthy human individuals. Study-level background: The study used three CD4 naive, three CD4 memory, two CD8 naive and one CD8 memory plate per donor. General observations from the study: The diversity represented, both genetic and in exposure history, was limited by few donors.

In the naive CD8 group, cells lacked CD45RO and were positively selected for CCR7, so terminally differentiated effector memory CD45RA+ cells were left out. TCRdb keeps only in-frame clones here, not all; method: immunoSEQ multiplex PCR. This table has more than 2 million clones, 90% to 95% appearing once. Concerning this clone itself: The antigen is undetermined.

The sample was naive CD8+ T cells from PBMCs. The sequence derives from a man aged 18 to 30 in good health. Some clones in this sample may be carry-over from other donors' samples.

CDR3 loop: CASSSQQWAGGLDEQYF. The CDR3 nucleotides are TGTGCCAGCAGCTCTCAACAGTGGGCAGGGGGTCTGGACGAGCAGTACTTC. The V call is TRBV7-9, the J call TRBJ2-7, with 7 bases fitting TRBD1. The CDR3 has 17 residues. Germline V gives CDR1 SEHNR, CDR2 FQNEAQ (reference sequence). V lost 4 bases and J lost 5; bases outside the gene matches: 17.